The next 18 T cell receptor beta chains were all read from a single sample in a study of CD8 T cells in Susac syndrome. Random hexamers served to reverse transcribe roughly 0.45 to 1 ug RNA. TCRdb re-called the immunoSEQ multiplex PCR reads with MiXCR, one entry per CDR3 protein. Of about 300,000 distinct CDR3 sequences listed, about 91% are singletons. Sequences were obtained from CD8+ T cells from PBMCs. The source of these receptors is a human donor with multiple sclerosis.

The rearrangement joins TRBV4-3 to TRBJ2-1; 9 nucleotides align to TRBD2. V was clipped by 5 bases and J by 8 bases; unmatched bases: 10. The CDR3 totals 15 residues. The germline V gene has CDR1 LGHNA and CDR2 YSLEER. The CDR3 is CASSAEGTSSYEQFF. The CDR3 bases are TGCGCCAGCAGCGCGGAGGGGACTAGCTCATATGAGCAGTTCTTC.

V gene TRBV5-6 combines with J gene TRBJ2-5, with 10 bases aligning to TRBD2. V trimming: 0 bases; J trimming: 3 bases; junction bases outside the gene matches: 5. CDR3 length equals 16 residues. Germline V gene lookup returns CDR1 SGHDT and CDR2 YYEEEE. The CDR3 coding sequence is TGTGCCAGCAGCTTGGTTCCAGCGGGGGGGAAAGAGACCCAGTACTTC. This gives the protein CASSLVPAGGKETQYF. Using reference TRBV5-6 and TRBJ2-5 for the parts outside the CDR3, the full variable domain is DAGVTQSPTHLIKTRGQQVTLRCSPKSGHDTVSWYQQALGQGPQFIFQYYEEEERQRGNFPDRFSGHQFPNYSSELNVNALLLGDSALYLCASSLVPAGGKETQYFGPGTRLLVL.

The chain is built from TRBV4-1 and TRBJ2-7; a possible D gene is TRBD1 (7 bases). The CDR3 totals 15 residues. The V and J ends lost 4 bases and 5 bases respectively, with 18 bases between them. CDR1 and CDR2 (germline): MGHRA, YSYEKL. The CDR3 protein is CASSRTGWGGDEQYF. The CDR3 DNA follows: TGCGCCAGCAGCCGGACAGGCTGGGGCGGGGACGAGCAGTACTTC.

This clonotype was detected once. This chain connects TRBV6-2 or TRBV6-3 to TRBJ2-1; D uncertain. Germline V gene lookup returns CDR1 MNHEY and CDR2 SVGEGT. V lost 7 bases and J 0 bases, leaving 10 bases between the germline ends. The CDR3 length is 14 residues. The CDR3 spells CASKHPSSYNEQFF. CDR3 bases: TGTGCCAGCAAACACCCGAGCTCCTACAATGAGCAGTTCTTC.

This clonotype came up once. The genes are TRBV4-1 and TRBJ1-3; D gene uncertain. The germline CDR1 and CDR2 sequences are MGHRA and YSYEKL. V dropped 2 bases and J dropped 8 bases, with 7 bases sitting between them. This CDR3 is built from 12 residues. This CDR3 reads CASSQLGYTIYF. Here the CDR3 DNA reads TGCGCCAGCAGCCAACTGGGCTACACCATATATTTT.

V and J are TRBV25-1 and TRBJ2-1; no reliable D call. V was cut by 4 bases and J by 6 bases, with 10 bases left in between. The CDR3 has 13 amino acids. Looked up from germline, CDR1 is MGHDK and CDR2 is SYGVNS. CDR3 sequence: CASSVLVGNEQFF. CDR3 nucleotide sequence: TGTGCCAGCAGTGTCCTGGTCGGCAATGAGCAGTTCTTC.

This clonotype was seen once. V gene TRBV7-2 combines with J gene TRBJ1-3, with 8 bases lining up with TRBD1. Germline V gene sequence: CDR1 SGHTA, CDR2 FQGNSA. This CDR3 contains 17 residues. V gave up 0 bases and J gave up 2 bases; unmatched junction bases: 6. The CDR3 protein is CASSLAWQGATGNTIYF. DNA of the CDR3: TGTGCCAGCAGCTTAGCGTGGCAGGGGGCAACTGGAAACACCATATATTTT.

This clonotype appeared once. The chain recombines TRBV20-1 with TRBJ2-4; possibly TRBD2 for D (6 bases). The germline V and J ends were trimmed by 4 bases and 1 base, with 14 bases remaining between them. The CDR3 is 15 amino acids. The germline gives CDR1 DFQATT, CDR2 SNEGSKA (reference sequence). For the CDR3, the DNA is TGCAGTGCTACCCACGGGGGAGATGCCAAAAACATTCAGTACTTC. Amino acids: CSATHGGDAKNIQYF.

The V gene is TRBV30, the J gene TRBJ2-1; 9 bases agree with TRBD1. CDR3 size: 14 residues. Germline CDR1 and CDR2: GTSNPN and SVGIG (reference sequence). Germline trimming cut 5 bases from V and 7 bases from J; bases unmatched to any gene: 9. The DNA of the CDR3 is TGTGCCTGGGAACAGGGGGCCGGTAAAAATGAGCAGTTCTTC. It encodes CAWEQGAGKNEQFF.

In this sample, this clonotype turned up once. In nucleotides, the CDR3 is TGTGCCAGCAGTGACCGAGCGGGAGTCACAGATACGCAGTATTTT. Its translation: CASSDRAGVTDTQYF. This chain connects TRBV6-4 to TRBJ2-3; the match to TRBD2 covers 8 bases. V trimming: 2 bases; J trimming: 2 bases; junction bases outside the gene matches: 3. The CDR3 loop spans 15 amino acids. Germline V gene sequence: CDR1 MRHNA, CDR2 SNTAGT.

The V and J genes are TRBV20-1 and TRBJ2-3, with D possibly matching TRBD2 (6 bases). The V gene's germline CDR1 is DFQATT and CDR2 SNEGSKA (reference sequence). V shed 5 bases and J shed 6 bases, with 6 bases lying between them. The CDR3 consists of 10 residues. CDR3 loop: CSAAGDTQYF. The CDR3 nucleotides read TGCAGTGCTGCGGGGGATACGCAGTATTTT.

The genes are TRBV7-9 and TRBJ2-1; the D gene is possibly TRBD1 (6 bases). CDR3 length: 18 residues. V was pared by 5 bases and J by 4 bases, with 24 bases between. The germline gives CDR1 SEHNR, CDR2 FQNEAQ (reference sequence). The CDR3 sequence: CASSPPGIGTGRYNEQFF. For the CDR3, the DNA is TGTGCCAGCAGCCCTCCTGGTATAGGTACAGGGCGGTACAATGAGCAGTTCTTC.

This sequence joins TRBV6-5 and TRBJ2-6; D remains unclear. The germline V and J ends were trimmed by 7 bases and 0 bases, with 10 bases remaining between them. CDR1 MNHEY and CDR2 SVGAGI come from the germline V gene. This CDR3 spans 15 amino acids. CDR3 nucleotides: TGTGCCAGCACCCCGTTTCGCTCTGGGGCCAACGTCCTGACTTTC. Amino acid sequence: CASTPFRSGANVLTF.

The genes are TRBV4-3 and TRBJ2-7; no definite D call. The CDR3 runs to 11 residues. CDR1 is LGHNA, CDR2 YSLEER, per germline. Trimming took 2 bases from V and 5 from J, leaving 4 bases between them. CDR3 sequence: CASSQSHEQYF. The CDR3 DNA sequence: TGCGCCAGCAGCCAATCACACGAGCAGTACTTC.

The V call is TRBV19, the J call TRBJ1-1, with no clear D. The germline V gene has CDR1 LNHDA and CDR2 SQIVND (reference sequence). The CDR3 extends over 13 amino acids. The germline V and J ends were trimmed by 1 base and 1 base, with 4 bases remaining between them. Here the CDR3 reads CASSIVRNTEAFF. The DNA of the CDR3 is TGTGCCAGTAGTATAGTGCGGAACACTGAAGCTTTCTTT.

The V gene is TRBV29-1, the J gene TRBJ2-7, with D maybe TRBD1 (5 bases). There are 12 residues in the CDR3. The V and J ends lost 6 bases and 0 bases respectively, with 9 bases between them. Looked up from germline, CDR1 is SQVTM and CDR2 is ANQGSEA. The chain's CDR3 is CSVEDISYEQYF. CDR3 coding DNA: TGCAGCGTCGAGGACATCTCCTACGAGCAGTACTTC.

The chain employs TRBV28 and TRBJ2-1; tentative D call: TRBD2 (5 bases). V lost 7 bases to trimming and J lost 6 bases, with 19 bases between them. Per germline, CDR1 MDHEN and CDR2 SYDVKM. This CDR3 has 15 residues. Written as DNA, the CDR3 is TGTGCCAGCACCAACGGGCTAGCCGAGGCCAATGAGCAGTTCTTC. It codes for CASTNGLAEANEQFF.

The rearrangement joins TRBV20-1 to TRBJ2-1; D not certain. This CDR3 is 12 amino acids long. Deletions cut 4 bases from V and 4 bases from J, with 8 bases between. The germline V gene encodes CDR1 DFQATT and CDR2 SNEGSKA (reference sequence). CDR3 sequence reads: CSANWVYNEQFF. CDR3 in DNA: TGCAGTGCTAACTGGGTTTACAATGAGCAGTTCTTC.